This T cell receptor beta chain was observed in a study of regulatory T cells in long-lasting Graves disease. At least ten counts were recorded for this clonotype. Antigen specificity is unknown. The time point denotes: newly diagnosed GD, antithyroid drugs for less than 3 months. Following extraction of RNA from PBMCs, that RNA was used to make the TCR library. Building of the TCR beta libraries involved iRepertoire HTBI primers and Arm-PCR of CDR3 regions. TCRdb reprocessed the multiplex PCR reads with MiXCR, giving one entry per CDR3 protein. The data contain 680,000 or so distinct CDR3 sequences, approximately 15% of them singletons. The CDR3 is made up of 13 amino acids. Trimming left V 0 bases short and J 4 bases short, with 8 bases between. The germline V gene encodes CDR1 SGHRS and CDR2 YFSETQ. Study-level findings and limits: In persistent patients, shared public clonotypes (more than 2,500) outnumbered those in new patients (around 1,000).

These data are also associated with another study on T cells in Graves' hyperthyroidism and ophthalmopathy.

The clonotype originates from a woman under 40 with Graves disease. This sample comprised peripheral blood mononuclear cells (PBMCs), obtained at new diagnosis, from a patient treated with antithyroid drugs. V is TRBV5-1 and J is TRBJ2-7; D not resolved. The CDR3 here is CASSLDPQYEQYF. In nucleotides, the CDR3 is TGCGCCAGCAGCTTGGATCCCCAGTACGAGCAGTACTTC.